These T cell receptor beta chains were read from a single sample in a study of CD8+CD57+ T cells in acquired aplastic anemia. MiXCR was run by TCRdb on the reads, yielding one entry per CDR3 protein. The repertoire holds 150,000 or so distinct CDR3 sequences, 45% to 55% seen once, with more than 0.95% in the top ten. The sequencing sample was made of sorted CD4+, CD8+, or CD8+CD57+ T cells (not recorded which) from PBMCs. These receptors were taken from a human donor with aplastic anemia. CDR3s include the opening cysteine and the closing phenylalanine or tryptophan. A D gene is named only where the DNA matches it firmly. Size tells how often a clone was seen (once, few, many) or the class of an expanded clone, and some rows leave it out.

d_call j_call v_call clone_size cdr3_nt cdr3_aa
TRBD1 TRBJ1-6 TRBV12-3/TRBV12-4 many TGTGCCAGCAGTTTACGGGACAGGGGAAATTCACCCCTCCACTTT CASSLRDRGNSPLHF
NA TRBJ2-3 TRBV20-1 NA TGCAGTGCCCCCGTAGGGCCTAGCACAGATACGCAGTATTTT CSAPVGPSTDTQYF
NA TRBJ1-6 TRBV12-3/TRBV12-4 NA TGTGCCAGCAGTTTAGGACAGGCGTCGGAGTCACCCCTCCACTTT CASSLGQASESPLHF
NA TRBJ1-2 TRBV29-1 NA TGCAGCGTTGGGGACACCACTAACTATGGCTACACCTTC CSVGDTTNYGYTF
NA TRBJ2-7 TRBV4-3 many TGCGCCAGCAGCCAAGATCGGAGGGCACACGAGCAGTACTTC CASSQDRRAHEQYF
NA TRBJ2-5 TRBV24-1 once TGTGCCACCAGTGATCCCCCCCCGACAGGAGGGGCCCAGTACTTC CATSDPPPTGGAQYF
TRBD1 TRBJ2-7 TRBV7-6 many TGTGCCAGCAGCTTAGCGGTGGGGGGACAGGGACCCTCCTACGAGCAGTACTTC CASSLAVGGQGPSYEQYF
NA TRBJ1-5 TRBV20-1 NA TGCAGTGCCGCAATGCGCGGCAATCAGCCCCAGCATTTT CSAAMRGNQPQHF
TRBD1 TRBJ2-1 TRBV15 many TGTGCCACCAGCAGTTCGGACAGGGGGTACAATGAGCAGTTCTTC CATSSSDRGYNEQFF
TRBD2 TRBJ2-7 TRBV10-2 NA TGCGCCAGCAGTGAGGGGACTACCACCTACGAGCAGTACTTC CASSEGTTTYEQYF
TRBD1 TRBJ2-5 TRBV20-1 NA TGCAGTGCTAACAGGGGACGAGAGACCCAGTACTTC CSANRGRETQYF
NA TRBJ2-2 TRBV29-1 few TGCAGCGCCCTCGGCGAAGGGAGGACCGGGGAGCTGTTTTTT CSALGEGRTGELFF
NA TRBJ2-7 TRBV20-1 NA TGCAGTGCCTACAACTACGAGCAGTACTTC CSAYNYEQYF
NA TRBJ1-2 TRBV6-4 many TGTGCCAGCAGTGACTCGGCAGGACGAAAAGGCTACACCTTC CASSDSAGRKGYTF
TRBD1 TRBJ2-5 TRBV7-2 NA TGTGCCAGCAGCCCCGGGACAGGGGCGGGGGAAGAGACCCAGTACTTC CASSPGTGAGEETQYF
NA TRBJ1-5 TRBV12-3/TRBV12-4 many TGTGCCAGCTCAGGGGACGGCCCCAATCAGCCCCAGCATTTT CASSGDGPNQPQHF
NA TRBJ1-5 TRBV4-2 many TGTGCCAGCAGCCAAGACTGGGGGAGTCAGCCCCAGCATTTT CASSQDWGSQPQHF
TRBD1 TRBJ1-2 TRBV6-5 many TGTGCCAGCAGTTACTTTGTCACAGGGGCTGTTGACTATGGCTACACCTTC CASSYFVTGAVDYGYTF
NA TRBJ1-5 TRBV10-3 NA TGTGCCATCGGGGAGGCTAGCAGTCTTAGCACAGATACGCAGCATTTT CAIGEASSLSTDTQHF
NA TRBJ2-7 TRBV12-3/TRBV12-4 many TGTGCCAGCAGGCCCGCAGGGCGGAGGCAGTACTTC CASRPAGRRQYF
TRBD1 TRBJ1-1 TRBV9 once TGTGCCAGCAGCGTAGGGGGACAGGAAGCTTTCTTT CASSVGGQEAFF
NA TRBJ1-1 TRBV7-9 once TGTGCCAGCAGCTCCTTGACTACGAACTCTGAAGCTTTCTTT CASSSLTTNSEAFF
NA TRBJ2-1 TRBV18 few TGTGCCAGCTCACCAGGTTATTTTGGCGGCAACAATGAGCAGTTCTTC CASSPGYFGGNNEQFF
TRBD2 TRBJ2-1 TRBV10-2 NA TGCGCCAGCAGGCTAGCGGGAGCAAACAATGAGCAGTTCTTC CASRLAGANNEQFF
NA TRBJ1-2 TRBV20-1 NA TGCAGTGCGGACCTGGGAAGCCTTAACTATGGCTACACCTTC CSADLGSLNYGYTF
NA TRBJ1-6 TRBV3-1 few TGTGCCAGCAGCCAAGATGGGGGGTTCGGCAATTCACCCCTCCACTTT CASSQDGGFGNSPLHF
TRBD2 TRBJ2-7 TRBV4-2 NA TGTGCCAGCAGCCAGGATGGGGGACTAGCGGGAGGCTACGAGCAGTACTTC CASSQDGGLAGGYEQYF
NA TRBJ2-1 TRBV7-8 NA TGTGCCAGCAGCTGGACGAGGGGTAAAGATGAGCAGTTCTTC CASSWTRGKDEQFF
TRBD1 TRBJ2-7 TRBV12-3/TRBV12-4 many TGTGCCAGCAGTTACCGCGGACAGGGGACGGGTGAGCAGTACTTC CASSYRGQGTGEQYF
TRBD2 TRBJ2-5 TRBV6-5 NA TGTGCCAGCAGTTACTCCCTAGCGGGAGACGTAGAGACCCAGTACTTC CASSYSLAGDVETQYF
NA TRBJ2-3 TRBV20-1 NA TGCAGTGGGTTAGGGGCCAGCACAGATACGCAGTATTTT CSGLGASTDTQYF
NA TRBJ2-1 TRBV7-8 once TGTGCCAGCAGCTCCGTTTACAATGAGCAGTTCTTC CASSSVYNEQFF
NA TRBJ2-1 TRBV12-3/TRBV12-4 many TGTGCCAGCAGGTTACATGACAATGAGCAGTTCTTC CASRLHDNEQFF
NA TRBJ1-5 TRBV9 NA TGTGCCAGCAGCGTAGGGGGGAACGACAATCAGCCCCAGCATTTT CASSVGGNDNQPQHF
TRBD1 TRBJ1-6 TRBV11-3 many TGTGCCAGCGCCTCCGGACAGGGGAATTCACCCCTCCACTTT CASASGQGNSPLHF
NA TRBJ2-3 TRBV10-3 few TGTGCCATTTCCCGGGCGCGCACAGATACGCAGTATTTT CAISRARTDTQYF
NA TRBJ1-1 TRBV15 many TGTGCCACCAGCAGAACTCAGGGAACTGAAGCTTTCTTT CATSRTQGTEAFF
NA TRBJ2-7 TRBV19 many TGTGCCAGTAGTCACCCTCCCGGGCAGGGGCTGGGAGAGCAGTACTTC CASSHPPGQGLGEQYF
TRBD2 TRBJ2-7 TRBV25-1 NA TGTGCCAGCAGTGAATATGGAGAAGCGGGAAACGGCGAGCAGTACTTC CASSEYGEAGNGEQYF
NA TRBJ2-1 TRBV20-1 NA TGCAGGTTGGGCCGGTCGGACTCCTACAATGAGCAGTTCTTC CRLGRSDSYNEQFF
NA TRBJ1-6 TRBV10-3 NA TGTGCCATCAGTGGCGCCGGGACGGGCAATTCACCCCTCCACTTT CAISGAGTGNSPLHF
NA TRBJ1-1 TRBV19 NA TGTGCCAGTAGTATTTTATCAGAGGCGACTGAAGCTTTCTTT CASSILSEATEAFF
TRBD2 TRBJ2-1 TRBV20-1 many TGCAGTGCTAGAGATTCGAAGCGGGGGATCATGGATGAGCAGTTCTTC CSARDSKRGIMDEQFF
TRBD1 TRBJ2-5 TRBV11-3 many TGTGCCAGCAGCCAGGGGGCACGGGAGACCCAGTACTTC CASSQGARETQYF
NA TRBJ1-2 TRBV18 few TGTGCCAGCTCACCGATACCTCCGGGGGGGGGCTACACCTTC CASSPIPPGGGYTF
TRBD1 TRBJ2-4 TRBV11-2 NA TGTGCCAGCAGCTTAAGGGGGCTAGGAAACACTCAGTACTTC CASSLRGLGNTQYF
TRBD1 TRBJ1-2 TRBV19 NA TGTGCCAGTAGTGGAATGGTAAGGGGGCGTGATGGCTACACCTTC CASSGMVRGRDGYTF
TRBD1 TRBJ1-2 TRBV19 NA TGTGCCAGTAGTTTCCGGACAGGGGCAAACTATGGCTACACCTTC CASSFRTGANYGYTF
TRBD2 TRBJ2-5 TRBV29-1 many TGCAGCGTGGGGACTAGCGGGGGGGCGTGGCAAGAGACCCAGTACTTC CSVGTSGGAWQETQYF
TRBD1 TRBJ2-7 TRBV6-1 many TGTGCCAGCAGTGAAGCGGACAGGGGGGTAGTCTACGAGCAGTACTTC CASSEADRGVVYEQYF